Sequencing of this T cell receptor (beta chain) was carried out in a study of human T cells and chemical hapten exposure. TCRdb fed the RACE reads into MiXCR, producing one record per CDR3 protein. The repertoire holds about 290,000 distinct CDR3 sequences, with approximately 7.5% as singletons. The time point is: pre-sensitization, week 0. The treatment was: therapeutic diphenylcyclopropenone sensitization with weekly scalp DPC. Donors were 18 to 70-year-old alopecia patients suitable for DPC. This clonotype was obtained from a man in his late teens or twenties with alopecia areata. Some clones in this sample may be carry-over from other donors' samples. The sample was whole blood, taken in connection with sensitization to the hapten diphenylcyclopropenone (DPC).

CDR3 protein: CASSDRGSYNEQFF. CDR3 nucleotide sequence: TGTGCCAGCAGTGACAGGGGCTCCTACAATGAGCAGTTCTTC. V usage is TRBV3-1 and J usage is TRBJ2-1, with TRBD1 identical over 8 bases. The junction had 1 base not matched to a gene; V was cut back by 6 bases and J by 0 bases. The CDR3 length is 14 residues. Germline V lookup: CDR1 LGHDT, CDR2 YNNKEL (reference sequence).